A selection of T cell receptor beta chains follows, all from one sample in a study of T-cell memory formation after mild COVID-19. TCRdb re-analysed the 5' RACE reads in MiXCR, keeping a single row per CDR3 protein. The sample contains hundreds of thousands of distinct CDR3 sequences, roughly 25% of which appear only once. The sample was PBMCs or a T cell subset sorted from them (not recorded which). The receptors here all came from an adult woman who had mild COVID-19 (a few samples of this study predate the infection). Cell type and time point are not known. The CDR3 runs from the conserved cysteine through the conserved F or W. The D gene is left open where the match is weak. Clone size, where shown, is once, few, many, or a class for clones that have expanded.

length,size,D,J,V,DNA,CDR3
14,few,NA,TRBJ1-6,TRBV3-1,TGTGCCAGCAGTATCGGGACTGGTAATTCACCCCTCCACTTT,CASSIGTGNSPLHF
13,NA,TRBD2,TRBJ2-7,TRBV5-5,TGTGCCAGCAGAGCAGGACTAGTTTCCGAGCAGTACTTC,CASRAGLVSEQYF
15,many,NA,TRBJ2-2,TRBV9,TGTGCCAGCAGCGTAGTAGCAAGGAACACCGGGGAGCTGTTTTTT,CASSVVARNTGELFF
15,NA,TRBD2,TRBJ2-7,TRBV20-1,TGCAGTGCTCCGACTTCGACTAGCGGAGCCTACGAGCAGTACTTC,CSAPTSTSGAYEQYF
13,few,NA,TRBJ1-1,TRBV7-8,TGTGCCAGCAGCTTTGAAACAGGGATTAAAGCTTTCTTT,CASSFETGIKAFF
14,NA,TRBD1,TRBJ2-7,TRBV5-1,TGCGCCAGCAGCGCCGGGACAGGGAAAGTCGAGCAGTACTTC,CASSAGTGKVEQYF
14,NA,NA,TRBJ2-5,TRBV7-2,TGTGCCAGCAGCTTGCGGGCCCTGAAAGAGACCCAGTACTTC,CASSLRALKETQYF
11,few,NA,TRBJ1-5,TRBV6-1,TGTGCCAGCAGTGTTGGTCAGCCCCAGCATTTT,CASSVGQPQHF
15,NA,TRBD1,TRBJ1-4,TRBV18,TGTGCCAGCTCACCTGGACAGGCAACGGATGAAAAACTGTTTTTT,CASSPGQATDEKLFF
14,once,TRBD1,TRBJ1-1,TRBV20-1,TGCAGTGCTAGAGATGGACAGGGTAGGACTGAAGCTTTCTTT,CSARDGQGRTEAFF
14,NA,NA,TRBJ2-5,TRBV5-6,TGTGCCAGCAGCTTGGTCCGCAGTCAAGAGACCCAGTACTTC,CASSLVRSQETQYF
19,few,NA,TRBJ2-5,TRBV11-2,TGTGCCAGCAGCCCAGGGAGACTACACTATCCGATTCGGGAAGAGACCCAGTACTTC,CASSPGRLHYPIREETQYF
18,NA,TRBD1,TRBJ2-6,TRBV6-5,TGTGCCAGCAGTTATCGGACAGGAACAGACTCTGGGGCCAACGTCCTGACTTTC,CASSYRTGTDSGANVLTF
15,few,NA,TRBJ2-5,TRBV5-1,TGCGCCAGCAGCTTGGGCTCTGGGAGGCAAGAGACCCAGTACTTC,CASSLGSGRQETQYF
14,NA,NA,TRBJ1-6,TRBV7-9,TGTGCCAGCAGCGTCCGACAGGATAGTTCACCCCTCCACTTT,CASSVRQDSSPLHF
17,few,TRBD1,TRBJ1-1,TRBV24-1,TGTGCCACCAGTGCCTACAGGGGAATGTTAATGAACACTGAAGCTTTCTTT,CATSAYRGMLMNTEAFF
16,NA,NA,TRBJ1-3,TRBV21-1,TGTGCCAGCAGCAAAGCAGTCCACTTCTCTGGAAACACCATATATTTT,CASSKAVHFSGNTIYF
14,NA,NA,TRBJ2-5,TRBV10-3,TGTGCCATCAGTGAGCCTGACAGCCAAGAGACCCAGTACTTC,CAISEPDSQETQYF
14,few,NA,TRBJ2-4,TRBV7-8,TGTGCCAGCAGCCACCCGACTACCCGTGGCATTCAGTACTTC,CASSHPTTRGIQYF
16,NA,TRBD2,TRBJ2-1,TRBV5-1,TGCGCCAGCAGCTTGGCCTTAGCGGGGGAGGTAAATGAGCAGTTCTTC,CASSLALAGEVNEQFF
17,NA,NA,TRBJ2-3,TRBV7-9,TGTGCCAGCAGCTCATATGGATGGGCGGACGACACAGATACGCAGTATTTT,CASSSYGWADDTDTQYF
16,few,TRBD2,TRBJ2-1,TRBV7-2,TGTGCCAGCAGCTCCGGTGGCGGGAGGGTCTCAGAGGGGCAGTTCTTC,CASSSGGGRVSEGQFF
16,few,TRBD2,TRBJ2-7,TRBV13,TGTGCCAGCAGCCCCCGTGGGCGGGAGTACATTTACGAGCAGTACTTC,CASSPRGREYIYEQYF
17,NA,TRBD1,TRBJ2-7,TRBV2,TGTGCCAGCAGTGAAGCGCTTCCTGGGACAGCGTCCTACGAGCAGTACTTC,CASSEALPGTASYEQYF
17,NA,TRBD1,TRBJ2-1,TRBV10-3,TGTGCCATCAGTGAGTCGGAGTCCGGGACAGGGTACAATGAGCAGTTCTTC,CAISESESGTGYNEQFF
13,NA,TRBD1,TRBJ2-5,TRBV29-1,TGCAGCGGTGGACAGGGAGAGGGGGAGACCCAGTACTTC,CSGGQGEGETQYF
12,NA,NA,TRBJ1-2,TRBV30,TGTGCCTGGAGTCCCCGTGGCTATGGCTACACCTTC,CAWSPRGYGYTF
15,many,NA,TRBJ1-2,TRBV11-2,TGTGCCAGCAGCTTAAATCCAGCCGAGAGCTATGGCTACACCTTC,CASSLNPAESYGYTF
14,NA,NA,TRBJ2-7,TRBV4-3,TGCGCCAGCAGCCAAGATTCCAGGGTCAGCGAGCAGTACTTC,CASSQDSRVSEQYF
14,NA,NA,TRBJ2-6,TRBV29-1,TGCAGCGTTGGATCTGCGGATGGGACCAACGTCCTGACTTTC,CSVGSADGTNVLTF
13,few,NA,TRBJ2-3,TRBV7-9,TGTGCCAGCAGCTTAATTTTCTTGGGTACGCAGTATTTT,CASSLIFLGTQYF
14,few,NA,TRBJ2-1,TRBV20-1,TGCAGTGCTAGAGTGGCAGGGACCTTCGATGAGCAGTTCTTC,CSARVAGTFDEQFF
16,once,TRBD2,TRBJ2-1,TRBV7-3,TGTGCCAGCAGCTTAAGTGGCGGGAGGGTCTCGGATGAGCAGTTCTTC,CASSLSGGRVSDEQFF
16,NA,NA,TRBJ1-2,TRBV15,TGTGCCACCAGCAACTCGAACCCCAGGGTACTCGGGGGCTACACCTTC,CATSNSNPRVLGGYTF
15,few,TRBD1,TRBJ2-7,TRBV7-2,TGTGCCAGCAGCTTAGCACCGGGACAGCCCTACGAGCAGTACTTC,CASSLAPGQPYEQYF
15,few,TRBD2,TRBJ2-7,TRBV7-6,TGTGCCAGCAGCTCCCCCAACGGGAGGGCCTACGAGCAGTACTTC,CASSSPNGRAYEQYF
18,NA,TRBD2,TRBJ2-7,TRBV6-2/TRBV6-3,TGTGCCAGCAGACAACTAGCGGGCCTCCCCGGGGGGTACTACGAGCAGTACTTC,CASRQLAGLPGGYYEQYF
13,few,NA,TRBJ2-5,TRBV25-1,TGTGCCAGCAGTTGGGGTCGAAGGGAGACCCAGTACTTC,CASSWGRRETQYF
17,many,TRBD2,TRBJ2-5,TRBV28,TGTGCCAGCAGTTTTCTAGCGGGAGGATCCCACCAAGAGACCCAGTACTTC,CASSFLAGGSHQETQYF
15,once,NA,TRBJ2-1,TRBV6-6,TGTGCCAGCGACCCAGACAGACGAACCTACAATGAGCAGTTCTTC,CASDPDRRTYNEQFF
14,many,TRBD1,TRBJ1-5,TRBV5-1,TGCGCCAGCAGCCCGGACAGGGGCAATCAGCCCCAGCATTTT,CASSPDRGNQPQHF
15,few,NA,TRBJ2-3,TRBV7-9,TGTGCCAGCAGCTCCCGGGACTTGGCCACAGATACGCAGTATTTT,CASSSRDLATDTQYF
12,few,NA,TRBJ1-2,TRBV20-1,TGCAGTGCTAGAGATACCGGCAGCCGCTACACCTTC,CSARDTGSRYTF
15,few,TRBD1,TRBJ2-7,TRBV7-8,TGTGCCAGCAGCTTAGAGGGGACAGTCTCCTACGAGCAGTACTTC,CASSLEGTVSYEQYF
15,NA,NA,TRBJ1-6,TRBV20-1,TGCAGTGCTCTTCACCGGGGTGCTTATAATTCACCCCTCCACTTT,CSALHRGAYNSPLHF
12,NA,NA,TRBJ1-2,TRBV29-1,TGCAGCGTTGAACTAAGCACCTATGGCTACACCTTC,CSVELSTYGYTF
17,NA,TRBD1,TRBJ1-1,TRBV6-6,TGTGCCAGCAGTGCGAGGCCTCGACAGGGCGTGAACACTGAAGCTTTCTTT,CASSARPRQGVNTEAFF
14,few,NA,TRBJ2-1,TRBV12-3/TRBV12-4,TGTGCCAGCAGCCCTAGGCAGGGAGGCAATGAGCAGTTCTTC,CASSPRQGGNEQFF
11,NA,TRBD1,TRBJ1-2,TRBV12-3/TRBV12-4,TGTGCCAGCAGCTATACAGGGGCTTGGACCTTC,CASSYTGAWTF
15,NA,TRBD1,TRBJ2-5,TRBV24-1,TGTGCCACCAGCTTAGGAAGGACAGGGAGAGAGACCCAGTACTTC,CATSLGRTGRETQYF
14,NA,NA,TRBJ2-3,TRBV24-1,TGTGCCACCAGTGATTTCAACCTAGGAGATACGCAGTATTTT,CATSDFNLGDTQYF
15,few,NA,TRBJ1-2,TRBV11-1,TGTGCCAGCAGACCCTTAGGAGGTGCGGACTATGGCTACACCTTC,CASRPLGGADYGYTF
18,few,TRBD1,TRBJ2-6,TRBV18,TGTGCCAGCTCACCACGGGACAGGGCCTACTCTGGGGCCAACGTCCTGACTTTC,CASSPRDRAYSGANVLTF
14,NA,NA,TRBJ1-1,TRBV12-3/TRBV12-4,TGTGCCAGCAGTTTGCCAGAGATGAACACTGAAGCTTTCTTT,CASSLPEMNTEAFF